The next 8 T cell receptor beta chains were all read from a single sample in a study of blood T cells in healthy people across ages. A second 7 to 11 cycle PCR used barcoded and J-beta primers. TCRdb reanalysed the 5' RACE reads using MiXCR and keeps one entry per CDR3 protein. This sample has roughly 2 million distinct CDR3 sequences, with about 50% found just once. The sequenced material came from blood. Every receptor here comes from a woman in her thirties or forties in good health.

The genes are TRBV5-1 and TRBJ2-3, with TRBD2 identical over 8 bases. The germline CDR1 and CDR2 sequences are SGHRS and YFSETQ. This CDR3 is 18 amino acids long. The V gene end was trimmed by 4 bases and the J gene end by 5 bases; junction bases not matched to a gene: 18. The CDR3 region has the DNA TGCGCCAGCAGCCCCAAAGGCGGGGGGTCAGTCGGTGTAGATACGCAGTATTTT. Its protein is CASSPKGGGSVGVDTQYF.

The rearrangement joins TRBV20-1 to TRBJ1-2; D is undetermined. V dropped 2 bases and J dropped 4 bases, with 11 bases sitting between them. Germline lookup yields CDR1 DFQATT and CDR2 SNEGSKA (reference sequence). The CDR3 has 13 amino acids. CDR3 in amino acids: CSARPDGGYGYTF. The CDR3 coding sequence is TGCAGTGCTAGACCCGACGGAGGCTATGGCTACACCTTC.

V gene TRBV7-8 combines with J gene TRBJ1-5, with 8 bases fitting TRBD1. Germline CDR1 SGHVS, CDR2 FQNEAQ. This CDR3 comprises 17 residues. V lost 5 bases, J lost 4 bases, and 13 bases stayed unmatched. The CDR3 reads CASSLNPQGANNQPQHF. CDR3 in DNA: TGTGCCAGCAGCCTTAACCCCCAGGGGGCTAATAATCAGCCCCAGCATTTT.

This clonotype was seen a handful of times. CDR3 coding DNA: TGTGCCAGCAGTGAAATGGGACAGGGTACAAATGAGCAGTTCTTC. Translated, it gives CASSEMGQGTNEQFF. This sequence joins TRBV25-1 and TRBJ2-1; 9 nucleotides agree with TRBD1. Germline values: CDR1 MGHDK, CDR2 SYGVNS. The CDR3 sequence is 15 residues long. V gave up 2 bases and J gave up 7 bases; unmatched junction bases: 6.

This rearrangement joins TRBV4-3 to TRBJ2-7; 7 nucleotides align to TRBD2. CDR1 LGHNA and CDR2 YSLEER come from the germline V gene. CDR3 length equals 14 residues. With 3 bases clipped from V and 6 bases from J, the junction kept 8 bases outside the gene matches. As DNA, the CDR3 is TGCGCCAGCAGCCATGGGGGAGGGTCCGGCGAGCAGTACTTC. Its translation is CASSHGGGSGEQYF.

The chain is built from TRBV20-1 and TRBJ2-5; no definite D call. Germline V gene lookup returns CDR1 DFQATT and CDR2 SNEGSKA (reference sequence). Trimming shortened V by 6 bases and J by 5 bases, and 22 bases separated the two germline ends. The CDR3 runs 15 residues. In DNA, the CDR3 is TGCAGTGCCCCTGCCGCTCGGGTGAGGTTGGAGACCCAGTACTTC. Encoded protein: CSAPAARVRLETQYF.

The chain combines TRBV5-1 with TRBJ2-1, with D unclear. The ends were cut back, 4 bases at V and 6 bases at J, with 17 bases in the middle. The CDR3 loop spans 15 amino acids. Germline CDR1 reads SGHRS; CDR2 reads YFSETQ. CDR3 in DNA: TGCGCCAGCAGCCCCGGGCAGGTCCTAGGCAATGAGCAGTTCTTC. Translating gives CASSPGQVLGNEQFF.

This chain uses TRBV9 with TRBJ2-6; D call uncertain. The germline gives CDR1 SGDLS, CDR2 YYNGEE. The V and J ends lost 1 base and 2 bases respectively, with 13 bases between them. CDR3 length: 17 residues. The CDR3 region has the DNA TGTGCCAGCAGCGTATGGGTCCAAAACCCTGGGGCCAACGTCCTGACTTTC. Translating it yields CASSVWVQNPGANVLTF.